This T cell receptor (beta chain) was sequenced for a study of cytomegalovirus exposure and HLA in healthy donors. The PCR used 60 Vbeta and 13 Jbeta primers. TCRdb's table, derived via immunoSEQ multiplex PCR, lists solely in-frame clones and lacks some. The sample yields 150,000 to 200,000 clones, around 73% seen once. With 2 bases removed from V and 5 bases from J, the gap between germline ends came to 19 bases. From germline, CDR1 is SEHNR and CDR2 FQNEAQ (reference sequence). The CDR3 is 18 amino acids. The source is a male donor in good health and CMV-seronegative. This chain connects TRBV7-9 to TRBJ1-6; D gene uncertain. The sequenced material came from PBMCs. The CDR3, as DNA: TGTGCCAGCAGCTTAAGGCCGATCGGGTGGAGCGATAATTCACCCCTCCACTTT. Amino acid sequence: CASSLRPIGWSDNSPLHF.